The source of this T cell receptor (beta chain) is a study of cytomegalovirus exposure and HLA in healthy donors. The overall study: From roughly 180 million T cells, an earlier analysis saw some 120 million unique TCR beta sequences.

Study-wide results and caveats: The study designated 160 or so TCR beta chains cytomegalovirus-associated.

This clone was picked up a small number of times. What it binds is unknown. The CDR3 extends over 13 amino acids. V gave up 6 bases and J gave up 6 bases, with 12 bases separating them. Germline V gene data show CDR1 as SNHLY and CDR2 as FYNNEI. PCR amplification relied on 60 Vbeta primers (plus 13 Jbeta primers). Repertoires were generated with immunoSEQ multiplex PCR, while TCRdb's copy carries only in-frame clones and drops some. The sample includes roughly 120,000 clones, about 8.5% of them seen just once. The TCR originated in a middle-aged man in good health and CMV-seronegative. The specimen sequenced was PBMCs. V is TRBV2 and J is TRBJ1-5, with D uncertain. CDR3 DNA: TGTGCCAGCAGGGCGGGTCTCCTTCAGCCCCAGCATTTT. Amino acid sequence: CASRAGLLQPQHF.